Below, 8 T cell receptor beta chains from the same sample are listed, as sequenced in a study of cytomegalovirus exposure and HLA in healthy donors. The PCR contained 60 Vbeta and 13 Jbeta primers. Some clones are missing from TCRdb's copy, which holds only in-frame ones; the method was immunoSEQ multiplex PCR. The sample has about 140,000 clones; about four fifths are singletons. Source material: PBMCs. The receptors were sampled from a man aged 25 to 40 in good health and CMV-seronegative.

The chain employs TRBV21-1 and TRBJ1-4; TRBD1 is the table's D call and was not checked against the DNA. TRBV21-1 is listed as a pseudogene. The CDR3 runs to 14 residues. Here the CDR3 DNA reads TGTGCCAGCAGCATTCAGGGGACAGCCAAGGATCTGTTTTTT. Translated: CASSIQGTAKDLFF.

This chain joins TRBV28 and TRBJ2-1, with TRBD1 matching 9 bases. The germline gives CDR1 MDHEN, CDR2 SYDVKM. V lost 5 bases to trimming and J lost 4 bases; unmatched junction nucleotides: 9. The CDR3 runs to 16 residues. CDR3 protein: CASSISGQGMYNEQFF. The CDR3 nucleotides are TGTGCCAGCAGTATCAGTGGACAGGGGATGTACAATGAGCAGTTCTTC.

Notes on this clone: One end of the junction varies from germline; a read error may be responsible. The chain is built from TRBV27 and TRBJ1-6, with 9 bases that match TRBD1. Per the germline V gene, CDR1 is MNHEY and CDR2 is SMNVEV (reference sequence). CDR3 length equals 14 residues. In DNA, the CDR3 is TGTGCCAGCAGTTGGGGACAGGGAGGATCACCCCTCAACTTT. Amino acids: CASSWGQGGSPLNF.

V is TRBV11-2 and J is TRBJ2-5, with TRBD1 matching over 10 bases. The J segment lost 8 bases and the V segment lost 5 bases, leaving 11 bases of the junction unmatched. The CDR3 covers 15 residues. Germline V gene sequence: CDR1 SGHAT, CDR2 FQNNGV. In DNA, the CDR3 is TGTGCCAGCAGCCAATTACCGGACAGGGGGTTCACCCAGTACTTC. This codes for CASSQLPDRGFTQYF.

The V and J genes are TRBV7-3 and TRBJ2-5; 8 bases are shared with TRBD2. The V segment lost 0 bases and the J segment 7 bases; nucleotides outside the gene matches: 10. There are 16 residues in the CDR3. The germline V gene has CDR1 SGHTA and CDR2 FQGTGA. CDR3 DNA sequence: TGTGCCAGCAGCTTAACGGGGGGGACTAGACCGGGGACCCAGTACTTC. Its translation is CASSLTGGTRPGTQYF.

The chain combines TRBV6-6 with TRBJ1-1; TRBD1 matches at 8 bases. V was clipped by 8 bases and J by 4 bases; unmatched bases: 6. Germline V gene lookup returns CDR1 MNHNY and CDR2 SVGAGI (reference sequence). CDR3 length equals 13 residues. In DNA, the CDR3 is TGTGCCAGCCGGGACAGGATGGGCACTGAAGCTTTCTTT. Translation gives CASRDRMGTEAFF.

Written as DNA, the CDR3 is TGTGCCAGCAGCTTGGTCAGACTGACAGGCTCCTACGAGCAGTACTTC. This gives the protein CASSLVRLTGSYEQYF. V usage is TRBV5-8 and J usage is TRBJ2-7; maybe TRBD1 (6 bases). Germline V gene lookup returns CDR1 SGHTS and CDR2 YDEGEE. CDR3 length: 16 amino acids. Trimming pared 0 bases from V and 0 bases from J, leaving 13 bases between.

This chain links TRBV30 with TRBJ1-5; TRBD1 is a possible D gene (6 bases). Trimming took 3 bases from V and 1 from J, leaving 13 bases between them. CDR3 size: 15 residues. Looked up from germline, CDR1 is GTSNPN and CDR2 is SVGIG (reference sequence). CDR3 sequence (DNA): TGTGCCTGGAGCAGTACCCAGGGGAGCAATCAGCCCCAGCATTTT. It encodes CAWSSTQGSNQPQHF.